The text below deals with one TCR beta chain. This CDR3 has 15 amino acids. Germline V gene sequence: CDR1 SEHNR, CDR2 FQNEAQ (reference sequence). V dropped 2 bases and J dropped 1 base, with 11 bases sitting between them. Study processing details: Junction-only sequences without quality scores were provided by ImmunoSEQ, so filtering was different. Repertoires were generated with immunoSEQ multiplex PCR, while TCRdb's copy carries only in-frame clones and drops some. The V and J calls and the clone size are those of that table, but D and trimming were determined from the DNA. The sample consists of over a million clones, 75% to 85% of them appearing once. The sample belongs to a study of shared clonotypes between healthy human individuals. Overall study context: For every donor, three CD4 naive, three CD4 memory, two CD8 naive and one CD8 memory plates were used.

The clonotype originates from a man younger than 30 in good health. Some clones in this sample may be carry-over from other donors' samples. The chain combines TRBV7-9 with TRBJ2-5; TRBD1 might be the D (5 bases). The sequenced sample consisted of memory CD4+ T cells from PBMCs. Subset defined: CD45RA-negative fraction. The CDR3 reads CASSLSQGLQETQYF. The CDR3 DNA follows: TGTGCCAGCAGCTTAAGCCAGGGCCTCCAAGAGACCCAGTACTTC. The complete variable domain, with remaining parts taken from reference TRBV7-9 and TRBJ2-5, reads DTGVSQNPRHKITKRGQNVTFRCDPISEHNRLYWYRQTLGQGPEFLTYFQNEAQLEKSRLLSDRFSAERPKGSFSTLEIQRTEQGDSAMYLCASSLSQGLQETQYFGPGTRLLVL.